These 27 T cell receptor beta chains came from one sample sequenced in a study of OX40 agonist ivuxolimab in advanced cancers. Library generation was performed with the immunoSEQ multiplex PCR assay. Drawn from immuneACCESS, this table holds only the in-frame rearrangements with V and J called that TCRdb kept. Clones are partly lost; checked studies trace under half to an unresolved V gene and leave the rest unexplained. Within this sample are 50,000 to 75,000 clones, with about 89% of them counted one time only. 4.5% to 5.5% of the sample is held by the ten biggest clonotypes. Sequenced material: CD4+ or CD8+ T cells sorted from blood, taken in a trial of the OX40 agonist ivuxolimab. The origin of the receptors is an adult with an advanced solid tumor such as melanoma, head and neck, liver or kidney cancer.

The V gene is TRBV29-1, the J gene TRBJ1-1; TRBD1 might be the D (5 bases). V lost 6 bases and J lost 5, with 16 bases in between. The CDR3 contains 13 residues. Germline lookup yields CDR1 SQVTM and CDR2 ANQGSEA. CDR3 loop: CSVAGGMDTEAFF. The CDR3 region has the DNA TGCAGCGTGGCGGGGGGAATGGATACTGAAGCTTTCTTT.

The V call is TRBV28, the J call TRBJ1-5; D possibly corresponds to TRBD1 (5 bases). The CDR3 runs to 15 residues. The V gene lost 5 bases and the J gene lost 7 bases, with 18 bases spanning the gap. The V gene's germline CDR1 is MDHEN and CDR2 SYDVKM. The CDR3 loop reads CASSTFSAGRQPQHF. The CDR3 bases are TGTGCCAGCAGTACATTTTCGGCAGGGCGGCAGCCCCAGCATTTT.

The CDR3 spells CASSSFFRDEQYF. In DNA, the CDR3 is TGTGCCAGCTCCAGTTTTTTTCGGGACGAGCAGTACTTC. V gene TRBV11-3 combines with J gene TRBJ2-7; D uncertain. V was cut by 8 bases and J by 5 bases, with 16 bases left in between. There are 13 residues in the CDR3. CDR1 is SGHNT and CDR2 is YENEEA in the germline V gene. Full variable domain (missing parts from reference TRBV11-3 and TRBJ2-7): EAGVVQSPRYKIIEKKQPVAFWCNPISGHNTLYWYLQNLGQGPELLIRYENEEAVDDSQLPKDRFSAERLKGVDSTLKIQPAELGDSAVYLCASSSFFRDEQYFGPGTRLTVT.

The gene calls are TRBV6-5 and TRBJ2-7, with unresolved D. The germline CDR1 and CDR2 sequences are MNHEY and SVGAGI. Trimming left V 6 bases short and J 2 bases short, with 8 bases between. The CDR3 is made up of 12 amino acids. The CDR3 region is CASRDPTYEQYF. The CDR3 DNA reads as TGTGCCAGCAGGGACCCGACCTACGAGCAGTACTTC.

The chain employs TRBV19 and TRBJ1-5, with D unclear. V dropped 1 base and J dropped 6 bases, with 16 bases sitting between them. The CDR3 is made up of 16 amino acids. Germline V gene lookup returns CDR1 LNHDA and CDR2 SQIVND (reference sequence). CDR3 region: CASSIVPDASVQPQHF. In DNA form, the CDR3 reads TGTGCCAGTAGTATAGTACCAGATGCAAGTGTTCAGCCCCAGCATTTT.

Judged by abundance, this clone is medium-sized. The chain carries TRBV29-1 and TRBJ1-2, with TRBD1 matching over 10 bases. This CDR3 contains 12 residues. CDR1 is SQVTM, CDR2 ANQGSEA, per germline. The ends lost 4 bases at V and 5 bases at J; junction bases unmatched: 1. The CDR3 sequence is CSVGGQGYGYTF. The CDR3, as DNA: TGCAGCGTTGGGGGACAGGGGTATGGCTACACCTTC.

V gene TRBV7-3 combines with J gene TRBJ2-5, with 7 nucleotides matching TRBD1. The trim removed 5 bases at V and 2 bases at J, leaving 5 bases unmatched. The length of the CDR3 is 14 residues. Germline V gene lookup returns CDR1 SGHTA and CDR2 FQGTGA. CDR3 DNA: TGTGCCAGCAGCCCCCCAGGGGGTCAAGAGACCCAGTACTTC. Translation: CASSPPGGQETQYF.

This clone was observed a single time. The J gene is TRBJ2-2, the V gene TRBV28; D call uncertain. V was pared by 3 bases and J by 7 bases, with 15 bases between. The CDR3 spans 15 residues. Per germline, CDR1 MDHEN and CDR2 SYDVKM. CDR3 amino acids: CASSLLAGLGGELFF. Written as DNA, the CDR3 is TGTGCCAGCAGTTTGCTTGCCGGGTTGGGCGGGGAGCTGTTTTTT. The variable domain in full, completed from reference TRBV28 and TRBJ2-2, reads DVKVTQSSRYLVKRTGEKVFLECVQDMDHENMFWYRQDPGLGLRLIYFSYDVKMKEKGDIPEGYSVSREKKERFSLILESASTNQTSMYLCASSLLAGLGGELFFGEGSRLTVL.

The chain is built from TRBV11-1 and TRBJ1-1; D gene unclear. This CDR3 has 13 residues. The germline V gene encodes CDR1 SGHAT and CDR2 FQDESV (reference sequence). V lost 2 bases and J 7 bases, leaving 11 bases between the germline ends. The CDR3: CASSLMIASEAFF. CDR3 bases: TGTGCCAGCAGCTTAATGATTGCGAGTGAAGCTTTCTTT.

The CDR3 is CSVGQSSNSPLHF. CDR3 DNA: TGCAGCGTTGGGCAGAGTTCCAATTCACCCCTCCACTTT. The gene calls are TRBV29-1 and TRBJ1-6, with D unclear. CDR1 SQVTM and CDR2 ANQGSEA come from the germline V gene. The V end was cut by 4 bases, the J end by 7 bases, with 11 bases between. This CDR3 spans 13 amino acids. The full variable domain, completed using reference TRBV29-1 and TRBJ1-6, is SAVISQKPSRDICQRGTSLTIQCQVDSQVTMMFWYRQQPGQSLTLIATANQGSEATYESGFVIDKFPISRPNLTFSTLTVSNMSPEDSSIYLCSVGQSSNSPLHFGNGTRLTVT.

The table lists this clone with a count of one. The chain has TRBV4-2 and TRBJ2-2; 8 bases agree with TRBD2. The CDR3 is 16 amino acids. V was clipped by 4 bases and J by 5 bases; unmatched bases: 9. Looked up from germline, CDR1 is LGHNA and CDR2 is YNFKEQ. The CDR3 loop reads CASSRQAAGATGELFF. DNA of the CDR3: TGTGCCAGCAGCCGGCAGGCAGCGGGAGCTACCGGGGAGCTGTTTTTT.

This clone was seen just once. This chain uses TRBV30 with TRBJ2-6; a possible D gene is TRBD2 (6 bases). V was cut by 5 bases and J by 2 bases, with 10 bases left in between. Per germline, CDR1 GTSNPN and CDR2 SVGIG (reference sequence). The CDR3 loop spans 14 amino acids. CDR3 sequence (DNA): TGTGCCTGGGGGAGGTTTACTGGGGCCAACGTCCTGACTTTC. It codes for CAWGRFTGANVLTF.

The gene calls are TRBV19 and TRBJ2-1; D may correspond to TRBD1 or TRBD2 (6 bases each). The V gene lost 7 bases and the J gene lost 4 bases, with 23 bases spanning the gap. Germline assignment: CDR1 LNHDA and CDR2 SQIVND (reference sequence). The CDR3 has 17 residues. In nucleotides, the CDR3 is TGTGCCAGTACCCGGAGGGGGAGAGAGGCCAAATACAATGAGCAGTTCTTC. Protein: CASTRRGREAKYNEQFF.

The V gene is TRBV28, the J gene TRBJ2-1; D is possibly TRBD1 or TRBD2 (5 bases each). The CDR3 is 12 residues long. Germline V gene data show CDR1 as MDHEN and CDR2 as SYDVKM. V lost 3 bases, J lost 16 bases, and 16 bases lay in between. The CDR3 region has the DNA TGTGCCAGCAGTTTCCGAGGGGTTCTATTTTTCTTC. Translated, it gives CASSFRGVLFFF.

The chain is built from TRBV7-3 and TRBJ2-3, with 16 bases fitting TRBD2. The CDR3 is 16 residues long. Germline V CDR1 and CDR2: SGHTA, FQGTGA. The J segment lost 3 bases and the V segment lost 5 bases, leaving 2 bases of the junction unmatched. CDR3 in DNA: TGTGCCAGCAGCCCGGGACTAGCGGGAGGGACAGATACGCAGTATTTT. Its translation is CASSPGLAGGTDTQYF.

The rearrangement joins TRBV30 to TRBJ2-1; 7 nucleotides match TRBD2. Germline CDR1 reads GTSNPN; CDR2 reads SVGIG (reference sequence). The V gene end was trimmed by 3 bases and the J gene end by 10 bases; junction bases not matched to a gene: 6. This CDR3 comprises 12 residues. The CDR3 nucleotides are TGTGCCTGGAGGCTAGCGGAGAAGGAGCAGTTCTTC. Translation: CAWRLAEKEQFF. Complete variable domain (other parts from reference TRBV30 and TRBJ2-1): SQTIHQWPATLVQPVGSPLSLECTVEGTSNPNLYWYRQAAGRGLQLLFYSVGIGQISSEVPQNLSASRPQDRQFILSSKKLLLSDSGFYLCAWRLAEKEQFFGPGTRLTVL.

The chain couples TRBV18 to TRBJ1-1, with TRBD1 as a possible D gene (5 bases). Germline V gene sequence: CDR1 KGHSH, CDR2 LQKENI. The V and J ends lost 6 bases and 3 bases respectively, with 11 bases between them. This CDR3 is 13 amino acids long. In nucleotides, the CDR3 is TGTGCCAGCTCCCAGGGTCGGGACACTGAAGCTTTCTTT. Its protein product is CASSQGRDTEAFF.

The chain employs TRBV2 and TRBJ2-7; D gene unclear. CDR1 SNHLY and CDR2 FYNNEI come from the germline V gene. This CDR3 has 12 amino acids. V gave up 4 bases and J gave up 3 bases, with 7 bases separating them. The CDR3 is CASSVIFYEQYF. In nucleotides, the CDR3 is TGTGCCAGCAGTGTTATCTTCTACGAGCAGTACTTC.

The chain's CDR3 is CASRQGFGTEAFF. The CDR3 nucleotides are TGTGCCAGCAGGCAGGGGTTCGGCACTGAAGCTTTCTTT. V usage is TRBV7-2 and J usage is TRBJ1-1; D might be TRBD1 (6 bases). Germline assignment: CDR1 SGHTA and CDR2 FQGNSA. This CDR3 spans 13 amino acids. Trimming stripped 6 bases from V and 4 bases from J, with 12 bases between.

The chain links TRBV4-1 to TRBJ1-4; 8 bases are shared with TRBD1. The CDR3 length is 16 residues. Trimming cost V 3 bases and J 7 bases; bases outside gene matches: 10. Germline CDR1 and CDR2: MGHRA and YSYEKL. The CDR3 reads CASSHGTGGRGEKLFF. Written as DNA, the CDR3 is TGCGCCAGCAGCCACGGAACAGGGGGTCGGGGTGAAAAACTGTTTTTT.

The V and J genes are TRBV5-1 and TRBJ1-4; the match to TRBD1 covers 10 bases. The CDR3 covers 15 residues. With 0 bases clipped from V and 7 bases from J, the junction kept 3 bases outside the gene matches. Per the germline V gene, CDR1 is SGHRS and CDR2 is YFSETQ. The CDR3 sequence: CASSLGDRGGEKLFF. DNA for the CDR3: TGCGCCAGCAGCTTGGGGGACAGGGGTGGTGAAAAACTGTTTTTT.

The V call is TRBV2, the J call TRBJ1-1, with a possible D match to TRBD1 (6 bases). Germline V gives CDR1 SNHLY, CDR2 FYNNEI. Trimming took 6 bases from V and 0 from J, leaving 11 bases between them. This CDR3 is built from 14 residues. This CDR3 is CASRPGHMNTEAFF. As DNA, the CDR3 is TGTGCCAGCAGGCCGGGACACATGAACACTGAAGCTTTCTTT.

This CDR3 is CASGRTGRGTGEAFF. The CDR3 DNA is TGTGCTAGTGGGAGGACAGGGCGGGGAACGGGTGAAGCTTTCTTT. This chain connects TRBV12-5 to TRBJ1-1, with 8 bases matching TRBD1. This CDR3 has 15 residues. CDR1 is LGHNT and CDR2 is FRNRAP in the germline V gene. With 6 bases clipped from V and 7 bases from J, the junction kept 13 bases outside the gene matches.

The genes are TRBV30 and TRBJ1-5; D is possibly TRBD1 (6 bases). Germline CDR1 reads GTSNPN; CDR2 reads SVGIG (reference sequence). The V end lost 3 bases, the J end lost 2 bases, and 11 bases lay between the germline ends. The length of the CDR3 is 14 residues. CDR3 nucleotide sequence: TGTGCCTGGAGCCGGGACAAACGCAATCAGCCCCAGCATTTT. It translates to CAWSRDKRNQPQHF.

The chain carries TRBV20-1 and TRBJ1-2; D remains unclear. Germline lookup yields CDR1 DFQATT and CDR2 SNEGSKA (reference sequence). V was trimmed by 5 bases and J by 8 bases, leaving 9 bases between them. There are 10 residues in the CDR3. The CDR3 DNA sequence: TGCAGTGCTGGGCCCGGGGGCTACACCTTC. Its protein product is CSAGPGGYTF.

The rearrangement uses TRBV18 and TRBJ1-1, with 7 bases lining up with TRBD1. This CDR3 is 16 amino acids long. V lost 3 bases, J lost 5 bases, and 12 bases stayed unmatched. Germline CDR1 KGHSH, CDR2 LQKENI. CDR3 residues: CASSPTSMTGNTEAFF. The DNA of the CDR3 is TGTGCCAGCTCACCGACCTCTATGACAGGGAATACTGAAGCTTTCTTT.

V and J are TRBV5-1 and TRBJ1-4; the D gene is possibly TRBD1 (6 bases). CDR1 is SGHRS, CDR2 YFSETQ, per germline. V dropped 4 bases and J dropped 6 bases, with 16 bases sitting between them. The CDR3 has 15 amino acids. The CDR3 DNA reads TGCGCCAGCAGCGTAACAGGGCGTCGGGATGAAAAACTGTTTTTT. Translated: CASSVTGRRDEKLFF.